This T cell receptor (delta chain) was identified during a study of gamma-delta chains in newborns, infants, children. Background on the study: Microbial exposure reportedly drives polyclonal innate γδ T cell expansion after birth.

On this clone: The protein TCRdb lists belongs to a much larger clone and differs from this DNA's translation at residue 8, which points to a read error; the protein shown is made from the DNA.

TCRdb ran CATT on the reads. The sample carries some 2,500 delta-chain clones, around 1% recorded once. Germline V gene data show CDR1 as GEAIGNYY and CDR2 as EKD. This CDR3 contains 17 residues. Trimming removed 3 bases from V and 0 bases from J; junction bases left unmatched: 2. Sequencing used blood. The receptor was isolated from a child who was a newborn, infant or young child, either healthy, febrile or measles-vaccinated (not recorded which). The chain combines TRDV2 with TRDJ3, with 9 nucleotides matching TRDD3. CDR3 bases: TGTGCCTGTGACTGGGGGATAGGCTCCTGGGACACCCGACAGATGTTTTTC. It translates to CACDWGIGSWDTRQMFF.